This is a list of T cell receptor beta chains from one sample in a study of cytomegalovirus exposure and HLA in healthy donors. The data were produced by immunoSEQ multiplex PCR, yet TCRdb's version contains in-frame clones alone and is incomplete. The table includes approximately 210,000 clones, around 87% detected once. Material for sequencing was PBMCs. The origin of the receptors is a man in his thirties or forties in good health and CMV-seronegative. Each CDR3 is given with its conserved first and last residue. Each record gives: D gene, J gene, clone size, V gene, CDR3 protein, CDR3 DNA. The D gene is left open where the match is weak. Size values are once, few and many counts, or a class for expanded clones, and some rows have none.

NA,TRBJ2-3,once,TRBV5-1,CASSPGQLLDTDTQYF,TGCGCCAGCAGCCCGGGACAATTATTAGACACAGATACGCAGTATTTT
NA,TRBJ2-2,NA,TRBV28,CASSNNRATGELFF,TGTGCCAGCAGTAACAACAGGGCGACCGGGGAGCTGTTTTTT
TRBD1,TRBJ2-7,NA,TRBV10-1,CASSRTGSHEQYF,TGCGCCAGCAGTCGGACAGGGTCCCACGAGCAGTACTTC
NA,TRBJ1-5,NA,TRBV7-6,CAGSLGATGNQPQHF,TGTGCCGGCAGCTTAGGGGCGACGGGGAATCAGCCCCAGCATTTT
TRBD1,TRBJ1-4,few,TRBV4-2,CASSLAGGQVSTNEKLFF,TGTGCCAGCAGCTTGGCCGGAGGACAGGTTTCGACTAATGAAAAACTGTTTTTT
TRBD1,TRBJ1-1,once,TRBV14,CASSPRGQDVNTEAFF,TGTGCCAGCAGCCCCAGGGGACAGGACGTGAACACTGAAGCTTTCTTT
TRBD1,TRBJ2-1,NA,TRBV28,CASSLLTGRGNEQFF,TGTGCCAGCAGTTTATTGACAGGGAGAGGCAATGAGCAGTTCTTC
TRBD1,TRBJ1-4,NA,TRBV18,CASSDRGGEKLFF,TGTGCCAGCTCCGACAGGGGCGGGGAAAAACTGTTTTTT
NA,TRBJ1-5,NA,TRBV28,CASRNPGPYQPQHF,TGTGCCAGCAGGAACCCAGGTCCTTATCAGCCCCAGCATTTT
NA,TRBJ2-7,NA,TRBV6-4,CAPLPSLGEQYF,TGTGCTCCCCTCCCAAGCCTCGGCGAGCAGTACTTC
TRBD2,TRBJ2-7,NA,TRBV27,CASRRAGGRSGEQYF,TGTGCCAGCAGAAGGGCGGGGGGGCGGTCGGGCGAGCAGTACTTC
TRBD1,TRBJ2-7,NA,TRBV6-5,CASSARGTGAYEQYF,TGTGCCAGCAGTGCCCGGGGGACAGGGGCCTACGAGCAGTACTTC
TRBD2,TRBJ2-4,NA,TRBV5-8,CASIRPGGNIQYF,TGTGCCAGCATCCGGCCCGGGGGGAACATTCAGTACTTC
NA,TRBJ2-7,NA,TRBV5-1,CASSLKRGSYEQYF,TGCGCCAGCAGCCTGAAAAGGGGTTCCTACGAGCAGTACTTC
NA,TRBJ2-2,NA,TRBV28,CASSFYTGNTGELFF,TGTGCCAGCTCCTTTTACACGGGGAACACCGGGGAGCTGTTTTTT
NA,TRBJ1-4,few,TRBV27,CASMGTAVNEKLFF,TGTGCCAGCATGGGCACGGCCGTTAATGAAAAACTGTTTTTT
NA,TRBJ2-3,NA,TRBV7-2,CASSLVVGGTTDTQYF,TGTGCCAGCAGCTTAGTAGTCGGCGGTACCACAGATACGCAGTATTTT
TRBD2,TRBJ2-7,NA,TRBV5-1,CASSSSPQLAENYEQYF,TGCGCCAGCAGCTCGTCCCCCCAACTAGCGGAGAACTACGAGCAGTACTTC
NA,TRBJ2-5,few,TRBV28,CASSGTPQETQYF,TGTGCCAGCAGTGGGACTCCCCAAGAGACCCAGTACTTC
TRBD1,TRBJ1-1,NA,TRBV5-1,CASVTSRTGGLLNTEAFF,TGCGCCAGCGTTACCTCTCGGACAGGGGGCCTATTGAACACTGAAGCTTTCTTT
TRBD2,TRBJ2-1,NA,TRBV28,CASSPGTSGFYNEQFF,TGTGCCAGCAGTCCAGGGACTAGCGGGTTCTACAATGAGCAGTTCTTC
NA,TRBJ1-6,NA,TRBV7-2,CASSSQASGGSPLHF,TGTGCCAGCAGCTCACAGGCGTCGGGTGGTTCACCCCTCCACTTT
TRBD1,TRBJ1-5,NA,TRBV28,CASGTYRGPNQPQHF,TGTGCCAGCGGAACGTACAGGGGGCCCAATCAGCCCCAGCATTTT
NA,TRBJ2-7,NA,TRBV10-3,CAISEMDSGSVGQYF,TGTGCCATCAGCGAGATGGACAGTGGTTCTGTAGGGCAGTACTTC
NA,TRBJ1-1,NA,TRBV18,CASSPLDSSNTEAFF,TGTGCCAGCTCACCACTGGACAGCTCGAACACTGAAGCTTTCTTT
NA,TRBJ2-3,NA,TRBV7-8,CASSFSSTDTQYF,TGTGCCAGCAGCTTTTCTAGCACAGATACGCAGTATTTT
NA,TRBJ2-7,NA,TRBV2,CASTDTYEQYF,TGTGCCAGCACGGACACATACGAGCAGTACTTC
TRBD1,TRBJ1-5,NA,TRBV19,CASSRTGYYSNQPQHF,TGTGCCAGTAGTCGGACAGGATATTATAGCAATCAGCCCCAGCATTTT
NA,TRBJ1-3,NA,TRBV7-9,CASRGGGNTIYF,TGTGCCAGCAGGGGAGGTGGAAACACCATATATTTT
TRBD1,TRBJ1-5,NA,TRBV27,CASSRGTGDEPQHF,TGTGCCAGCAGTCGAGGGACAGGGGACGAGCCCCAGCATTTT
NA,TRBJ2-7,NA,TRBV29-1,CSVVGGALPTAYEQYF,TGCAGCGTTGTAGGGGGGGCCCTTCCGACAGCCTACGAGCAGTACTTC
NA,TRBJ2-5,NA,TRBV5-6,CASSLEQGRRETQYF,TGTGCCAGCAGCTTGGAACAGGGACGGAGGGAGACCCAGTACTTC
NA,TRBJ2-7,NA,TRBV18,CASSPMDSAEQYF,TGTGCCAGCTCACCAATGGACAGTGCCGAGCAGTACTTC
NA,TRBJ1-4,NA,TRBV28,CASSFPRQTNEKLFF,TGTGCCAGCAGTTTCCCTCGACAGACTAATGAAAAACTGTTTTTT
NA,TRBJ1-1,NA,TRBV9,CASSVGGTSLNTEAFF,TGTGCCAGCAGCGTAGGGGGGACTTCCCTCAACACTGAAGCTTTCTTT
NA,TRBJ1-5,NA,TRBV18,CASSPQGNQPQHF,TGTGCCAGCTCACCTCAGGGTAATCAGCCCCAGCATTTT
TRBD1,TRBJ1-6,NA,TRBV5-1,CASSLGQGGGSPLHF,TGCGCCAGCAGCCTAGGACAGGGAGGGGGTTCACCCCTCCACTTT
NA,TRBJ2-2,NA,TRBV25-1,CAPPRGELFF,TGTGCCCCCCCCCGGGGGGAGCTGTTTTTT
TRBD1,TRBJ1-6,NA,TRBV6-4,CATVGGQGTSPLHF,TGTGCCACCGTGGGGGGACAGGGAACTTCACCCCTCCACTTT
NA,TRBJ2-7,NA,TRBV5-6,CASSLRGPGEQYF,TGTGCCAGCAGCTTGAGAGGGCCGGGTGAGCAGTACTTC
TRBD1,TRBJ2-1,NA,TRBV13,CASSPRTGGLGQFF,TGTGCCAGCAGCCCCCGGACAGGGGGGTTGGGGCAGTTCTTC
NA,TRBJ1-6,NA,TRBV18,CASSRDSGNSPLHF,TGTGCCAGCTCACGGGACTCGGGGAATTCACCCCTCCACTTT
NA,TRBJ1-6,NA,TRBV7-2,CASSLGGRGNSPLHF,TGTGCCAGCAGCTTAGGCGGCAGGGGTAATTCACCCCTCCACTTT
NA,TRBJ2-5,NA,TRBV18,CASSPSRLDETQYF,TGTGCCAGCTCACCTTCCAGGTTAGACGAGACCCAGTACTTC
TRBD2,TRBJ2-2,NA,TRBV7-9,CASSLGLAGYTGELFF,TGTGCCAGCAGCTTAGGACTAGCGGGGTACACCGGGGAGCTGTTTTTT
TRBD1,TRBJ1-1,NA,TRBV28,CASLGGAAMNTEAFF,TGTGCCAGCTTAGGGGGCGCAGCGATGAACACTGAAGCTTTCTTT
NA,TRBJ1-3,NA,TRBV19,CASEWFQGTGNTIYF,TGTGCCAGTGAATGGTTTCAGGGTACTGGAAACACCATATATTTT
TRBD2,TRBJ2-1,NA,TRBV5-1,CASSWGLAGEQYNEQFF,TGCGCCAGCAGCTGGGGACTAGCGGGGGAGCAGTACAATGAGCAGTTCTTC
TRBD2,TRBJ2-7,NA,TRBV7-8,CASSSSGGANEQYF,TGTGCCAGCAGCTCTAGCGGGGGGGCCAACGAGCAGTACTTC
NA,TRBJ2-6,NA,TRBV28,CATRSGANGLTF,TGTGCCACACGCTCTGGGGCCAACGGCCTGACTTTC
TRBD1,TRBJ2-7,NA,TRBV27,CASRPSGTVNIEQYF,TGTGCCAGCCGGCCGTCCGGGACAGTAAATATCGAGCAGTACTTC
NA,TRBJ2-1,NA,TRBV11-1,CASSSTVRGNNEQFF,TGTGCCAGCAGTTCCACGGTAAGGGGAAACAATGAGCAGTTCTTC
NA,TRBJ2-2,NA,TRBV27,CASSRGRNTGELFF,TGTGCCAGCAGCCGCGGGCGAAACACCGGGGAGCTGTTTTTT